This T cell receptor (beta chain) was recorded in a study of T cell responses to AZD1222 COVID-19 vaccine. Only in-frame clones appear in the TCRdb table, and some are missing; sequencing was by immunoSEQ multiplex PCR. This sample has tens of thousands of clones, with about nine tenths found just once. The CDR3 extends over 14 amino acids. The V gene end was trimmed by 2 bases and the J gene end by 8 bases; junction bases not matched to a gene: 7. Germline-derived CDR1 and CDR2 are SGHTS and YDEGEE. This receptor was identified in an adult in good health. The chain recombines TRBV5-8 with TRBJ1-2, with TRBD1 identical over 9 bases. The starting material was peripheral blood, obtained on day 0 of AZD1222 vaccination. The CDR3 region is CASSFNRGRLGYTF. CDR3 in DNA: TGTGCCAGCAGCTTCAACAGGGGGCGCTTGGGCTACACCTTC.